Listed here are 10 T cell receptor beta chains from one sample, sequenced in a study of shared clonotypes between healthy human individuals. Sequencing used immunoSEQ multiplex PCR; TCRdb keeps in-frame clones, though not all of them. The repertoire holds approximately 1.9 million clones, with over 85% as singletons. Terminally differentiated effector memory CD45RA+ cells were excluded by CCR7 positive selection of CD45RO-negative cells. Sample: naive CD8+ T cells from PBMCs. The receptors shown here come from a man in his late teens or twenties in good health. Some clones in this sample may be carry-over from other donors' samples.

As for this clone: The sample has other DNA sequences that encode this CDR3 too. This chain links TRBV19 with TRBJ2-1; the match to TRBD2 covers 16 bases. V was clipped by 1 base and J by 4 bases; unmatched bases: 1. Germline CDR1 and CDR2: LNHDA and SQIVND (reference sequence). The CDR3 covers 17 residues. CDR3 DNA sequence: TGTGCCAGTAGTATAGCGGGACTAGCGGGAGGGTACAATGAGCAGTTCTTC. This sequence encodes CASSIAGLAGGYNEQFF.

V gene TRBV7-9 combines with J gene TRBJ1-5; possible D gene TRBD1, 6 bases. CDR1 is SEHNR, CDR2 FQNEAQ, per germline (reference sequence). V was trimmed by 3 bases and J by 3 bases, leaving 15 bases between them. This CDR3 is built from 16 residues. This chain's CDR3 is CASSLEGGLSNQPQHF. The DNA of the CDR3 is TGTGCCAGCAGCTTGGAGGGGGGACTCTCCAATCAGCCCCAGCATTTT.

This rearrangement joins TRBV12-5 to TRBJ1-2; D unresolved. CDR1 and CDR2 (germline): LGHNT, FRNRAP. This CDR3 comprises 12 residues. DNA for the CDR3: TGTAGACCGGGCAGGTTCAACTATGGCTACACCTTC. Protein sequence: CRPGRFNYGYTF.

The CDR3 reads CASSLGIIYEKLFF. CDR3 sequence (DNA): TGTGCCAGCAGCTTAGGGATAATTTATGAAAAACTGTTTTTT. V gene TRBV7-8 combines with J gene TRBJ1-4; D is unresolved. V dropped 1 base and J dropped 6 bases, with 9 bases sitting between them. CDR3 length: 14 residues. The germline V gene encodes CDR1 SGHVS and CDR2 FQNEAQ.

The V call is TRBV30, the J call TRBJ2-5, with TRBD1 as a possible D gene (6 bases). The J call may be incorrect, as the DNA end agrees better with TRBJ2-7. The CDR3 contains 13 residues. Per the germline V gene, CDR1 is GTSNPN and CDR2 is SVGIG (reference sequence). The CDR3 DNA is TGTGCCTGGAGTGTAGGCAGGGGATACGAGCAGTACTTC. It yields the protein CAWSVGRGYEQYF.

A single count supports this clone. The chain is built from TRBV7-9 and TRBJ2-5, with a possible D match to TRBD2 (5 bases). The DNA end is more similar to TRBJ2-7, so the J call may be wrong. The CDR3 has 13 amino acids. Germline lookup yields CDR1 SEHNR and CDR2 FQNEAQ (reference sequence). CDR3 nucleotides: TGTGCCAGCAGCCCGGACTCCCCCGTCGAGCAGTACTTC. Residues: CASSPDSPVEQYF.

This chain joins TRBV2 and TRBJ2-7; 11 nucleotides agree with TRBD2. The CDR3 sequence is 15 residues long. Germline assignment: CDR1 SNHLY and CDR2 FYNNEI. With 11 bases clipped from V and 6 bases from J, the junction kept 15 bases outside the gene matches. CDR3 residues: CASSSSSGRALEQYF. Here the CDR3 DNA reads TGTGCCTCCAGTAGTAGTAGCGGGAGGGCCCTCGAGCAGTACTTC. Together with reference TRBV2 and TRBJ2-7, the CDR3 gives the full variable domain: EPEVTQTPSHQVTQMGQEVILRCVPISNHLYFYWYRQILGQKVEFLVSFYNNEISEKSEIFDDQFSVERPDGSNFTLKIRSTKLEDSAMYFCASSSSSGRALEQYFGPGTRLTVT.

The chain is built from TRBV5-6 and TRBJ2-7; 11 bases fit TRBD1. With 0 bases clipped from V and 3 bases from J, the junction kept 2 bases outside the gene matches. The CDR3 loop spans 15 amino acids. Germline CDR1 is SGHDT and CDR2 is YYEEEE. This CDR3 reads CASSLGGTGGYEQYF. CDR3 nucleotide sequence: TGTGCCAGCAGCTTGGGTGGGACAGGGGGCTACGAGCAGTACTTC.

About this clone itself: The same CDR3 can be traced to other DNA sequences in this sample. The J gene is TRBJ2-1, the V gene TRBV28; no clear D gene. This CDR3 is 10 amino acids long. V was cut by 7 bases and J by 5 bases, with 3 bases left in between. From germline, CDR1 is MDHEN and CDR2 SYDVKM. The CDR3 sequence: CASKHNEQFF. The CDR3 bases are TGTGCCAGCAAACACAATGAGCAGTTCTTC. Complete variable domain (other parts from reference TRBV28 and TRBJ2-1): DVKVTQSSRYLVKRTGEKVFLECVQDMDHENMFWYRQDPGLGLRLIYFSYDVKMKEKGDIPEGYSVSREKKERFSLILESASTNQTSMYLCASKHNEQFFGPGTRLTVL.

CDR3 protein: CASSPQWGQRNEQYF. CDR3 nucleotide sequence: TGTGCCAGCAGTCCCCAATGGGGGCAAAGGAACGAGCAGTACTTC. The chain links TRBV28 to TRBJ2-7; D possibly corresponds to TRBD1 (6 bases). This CDR3 region has 15 residues. The ends were cut back, 5 bases at V and 5 bases at J, with 19 bases in the middle. The germline CDR1 and CDR2 sequences are MDHEN and SYDVKM.